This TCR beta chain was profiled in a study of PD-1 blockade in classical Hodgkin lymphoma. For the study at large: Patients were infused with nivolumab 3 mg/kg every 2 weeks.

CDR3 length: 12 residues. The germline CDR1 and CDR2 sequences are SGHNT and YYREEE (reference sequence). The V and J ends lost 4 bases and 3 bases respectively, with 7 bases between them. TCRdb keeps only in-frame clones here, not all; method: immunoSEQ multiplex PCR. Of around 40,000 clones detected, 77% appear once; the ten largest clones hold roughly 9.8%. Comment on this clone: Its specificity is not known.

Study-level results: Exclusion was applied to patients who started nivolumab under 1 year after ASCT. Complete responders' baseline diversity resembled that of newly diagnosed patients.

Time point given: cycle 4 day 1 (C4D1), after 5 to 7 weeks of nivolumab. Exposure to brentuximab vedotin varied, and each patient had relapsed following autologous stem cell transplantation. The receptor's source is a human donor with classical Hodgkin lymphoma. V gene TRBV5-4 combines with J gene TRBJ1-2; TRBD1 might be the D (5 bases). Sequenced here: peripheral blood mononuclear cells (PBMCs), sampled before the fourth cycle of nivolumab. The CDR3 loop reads CASSIGDYGYTF. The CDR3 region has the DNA TGTGCCAGCAGCATAGGGGACTATGGCTACACCTTC.